Listed here are 27 T cell receptor beta chains from one sample, sequenced in a study of cytomegalovirus exposure and HLA in healthy donors (dated by TCRdb to 2016 to 2017). Library construction relied on the immunoSEQ multiplex PCR assay. For the multiplex PCR, a mixture combining 60 forward primers for TCR Vbeta segments and 13 reverse primers for TCR Jbeta segments was used. TCRdb provides this immuneACCESS table in a form limited to in-frame rearrangements. Some clones are lacking; in checked studies, under half of them reflect an unresolved V gene, and why the rest are absent is not known. Recorded for this sample are around 200,000 clones; 82% of them occurred a single time. The ten largest clonotypes hold approximately 5.7% of the sample. The sequencing input was PBMCs. All receptors derive from a man in his forties in good health and CMV-seropositive.

In its sample, this clone was seen a few times. The chain has TRBV5-1 and TRBJ2-5, with 13 bases identical to TRBD2. CDR3 length: 15 residues. Germline V lookup: CDR1 SGHRS, CDR2 YFSETQ. The J segment lost 5 bases and the V segment lost 5 bases, leaving 6 bases of the junction unmatched. The CDR3 sequence is CASSHGTSGMETQYF. The CDR3 DNA reads TGCGCCAGCAGTCATGGGACTAGCGGGATGGAGACCCAGTACTTC. Based on the CDR3 plus reference TRBV5-1 and TRBJ2-5, the full variable domain is KAGVTQTPRYLIKTRGQQVTLSCSPISGHRSVSWYQQTPGQGLQFLFEYFSETQRNKGNFPGRFSGRQFSNSRSEMNVSTLELGDSALYLCASSHGTSGMETQYFGPGTRLLVL.

The chain uses TRBV6-1 and TRBJ2-6; D is possibly TRBD2 (5 bases). The V end was cut by 6 bases, the J end by 0 bases, with 6 bases between. The CDR3 has 14 residues. The V gene's germline CDR1 is MNHNS and CDR2 SASEGT. As DNA, the CDR3 is TGTGCCAGCAGCGGGGTCTCTGGGGCCAACGTCCTGACTTTC. This translates into CASSGVSGANVLTF.

The table lists this clone with a few counts. The rearrangement joins TRBV5-6 to TRBJ1-1; D remains ambiguous. CDR1 SGHDT and CDR2 YYEEEE come from the germline V gene. The ends were cut back, 2 bases at V and 4 bases at J, with 3 bases in the middle. The CDR3 loop spans 11 amino acids. CDR3 in amino acids: CASSFRTEAFF. DNA of the CDR3: TGTGCCAGCAGCTTCCGCACTGAAGCTTTCTTT.

The chain employs TRBV30 and TRBJ2-1; D unresolved. CDR3 length: 14 amino acids. V lost 5 bases and J 5 bases, leaving 16 bases between the germline ends. Germline V gives CDR1 GTSNPN, CDR2 SVGIG (reference sequence). The CDR3 DNA sequence: TGTGCCTGGTCCAGACACGCAATAAACAATGAGCAGTTCTTC. Protein: CAWSRHAINNEQFF.

V gene TRBV7-3 combines with J gene TRBJ2-1; 8 bases align to TRBD1. The CDR3 is 14 amino acids. The trim removed 5 bases at V and 6 bases at J, leaving 6 bases unmatched. CDR1 is SGHTA and CDR2 is FQGTGA in the germline V gene. The CDR3 loop is CASSQRTGSNEQFF. CDR3 DNA: TGTGCCAGCAGCCAAAGGACAGGGTCCAATGAGCAGTTCTTC.

V gene TRBV9 combines with J gene TRBJ1-1; weak D call: TRBD1 (5 bases). The V gene lost 1 base and the J gene lost 2 bases, with 6 bases spanning the gap. Germline values: CDR1 SGDLS, CDR2 YYNGEE. The CDR3 totals 13 residues. CDR3 nucleotides: TGTGCCAGCAGCGTAAGGGGAAACACTGAAGCTTTCTTT. Protein: CASSVRGNTEAFF.

In its sample, this clone was seen a few times. The V call is TRBV6-5, the J call TRBJ2-7, with D possibly TRBD2 on 6 matching bases. Germline CDR1 and CDR2: MNHEY and SVGAGI. The CDR3 is made up of 14 amino acids. Trimming stripped 8 bases from V and 0 bases from J, with 14 bases between. CDR3 nucleotide sequence: TGTGCCAGCCCGACCCGGGACTTCTCCTACGAGCAGTACGTC. Amino acid sequence: CASPTRDFSYEQYV.

V and J are TRBV20-1 and TRBJ2-2; D ambiguous. CDR3 length: 10 residues. The V and J ends lost 1 base and 8 bases respectively, with 2 bases between them. Germline CDR1 DFQATT, CDR2 SNEGSKA (reference sequence). CDR3 region: CSARVGELFF. The CDR3 nucleotides are TGCAGTGCTAGAGTAGGGGAGCTGTTTTTT.

CDR3 sequence: CASSLSPGLISYEQYF. Here the CDR3 DNA reads TGTGCCAGCAGTTTATCGCCGGGACTGATTTCCTACGAGCAGTACTTC. This rearrangement joins TRBV27 to TRBJ2-7, with D possibly being TRBD2 (6 bases). The CDR3 runs 16 residues. V lost 0 bases to trimming and J lost 1 base, with 13 bases between them. The germline CDR1 and CDR2 sequences are MNHEY and SMNVEV (reference sequence).

This chain connects TRBV15 to TRBJ1-2; D is uncertain. V lost 1 base and J 7 bases, leaving 10 bases between the germline ends. CDR3 length equals 13 residues. CDR1 and CDR2 from the germline V gene are LNHNV and YYDKDF (reference sequence). CDR3 in amino acids: CATSRGGEAGYTF. The CDR3, as DNA: TGTGCCACCAGCAGAGGAGGAGAGGCTGGCTACACCTTC. Full variable domain (missing parts from reference TRBV15 and TRBJ1-2): DAMVIQNPRYQVTQFGKPVTLSCSQTLNHNVMYWYQQKSSQAPKLLFHYYDKDFNNEADTPDNFQSRRPNTSFCFLDIRSPGLGDTAMYLCATSRGGEAGYTFGSGTRLTVV.

The rearrangement joins TRBV14 to TRBJ2-1, with a possible D match to TRBD2 (6 bases). The CDR3 sequence is 13 residues long. Looked up from germline, CDR1 is SGHDN and CDR2 is FVKESK. Trimming shortened V by 4 bases and J by 8 bases, and 12 bases separated the two germline ends. The DNA of the CDR3 is TGTGCCAGCAGCCCGACTAGTGGCCATGAGCAGTTCTTC. Protein sequence: CASSPTSGHEQFF.

The rearrangement uses TRBV10-1 and TRBJ2-1; the D is unclear. This CDR3 region has 14 residues. Germline V gives CDR1 WNHNN, CDR2 SYGVQD (reference sequence). V was clipped by 4 bases and J by 0 bases, with 7 bases between them. CDR3 protein: CASSGASSYNEQFF. As DNA, the CDR3 is TGCGCCAGCAGTGGAGCGAGCTCCTACAATGAGCAGTTCTTC.

This clone turned up a few times. This sequence joins TRBV4-1 and TRBJ1-2; D is possibly TRBD1 (5 bases). Germline CDR1 is MGHRA and CDR2 is YSYEKL. This CDR3 comprises 15 residues. V was clipped by 0 bases and J by 2 bases, with 10 bases between them. The CDR3 bases are TGCGCCAGCAGCCAAGATTACCGACAGAACTATGGCTACACCTTC. Translating it yields CASSQDYRQNYGYTF.

This chain connects TRBV9 to TRBJ2-7; D gene ambiguous. This CDR3 region has 17 residues. In germline, CDR1 is SGDLS, CDR2 YYNGEE. Trimming took 3 bases from V and 5 from J, leaving 24 bases between them. CDR3 sequence: CASSAHYRDSGFHEQYV. CDR3 nucleotide sequence: TGTGCCAGCAGCGCCCATTATCGCGATTCCGGGTTCCACGAGCAGTACGTC.

This chain connects TRBV6-1 to TRBJ1-4; D unresolved. CDR1 is MNHNS, CDR2 SASEGT, per germline. V lost 0 bases and J 2 bases, leaving 13 bases between the germline ends. The CDR3 spans 17 residues. CDR3 nucleotide sequence: TGTGCCAGCAGTGAAGCAGTTTTGAGTTCGACTAATGAAAAACTGTTTTTT. It codes for CASSEAVLSSTNEKLFF.

V and J are TRBV5-1 and TRBJ1-1; TRBD1 is a possible D gene (5 bases). Per germline, CDR1 SGHRS and CDR2 YFSETQ. The V end lost 3 bases, the J end lost 1 base, and 16 bases lay between the germline ends. The CDR3 consists of 16 residues. The CDR3 sequence is CASSYSRQTENTEAFF. As DNA, the CDR3 is TGCGCCAGCAGCTACTCCAGACAGACGGAGAACACTGAAGCTTTCTTT.

The chain combines TRBV27 with TRBJ2-5, with D possibly matching TRBD1 (7 bases). CDR3 size: 16 residues. The germline V gene has CDR1 MNHEY and CDR2 SMNVEV (reference sequence). V was shortened by 6 bases and J by 1 base, with 18 bases between the two germline ends. The CDR3 DNA sequence: TGTGCCAGCAGCCGGGGCGGGACAGCGGTCCAAGAGACCCAGTACTTC. It codes for CASSRGGTAVQETQYF.

The chain couples TRBV2 to TRBJ2-1; 9 nucleotides match TRBD1. With V trimmed by 7 bases and J by 11 bases, 15 bases remained unmatched. CDR3 length: 15 residues. Germline CDR1 SNHLY, CDR2 FYNNEI. The CDR3 nucleotides read TGTGCCAGCACCTTAGGGACAGGGAAAGGTGATAAGCAGTTCTTC. This codes for CASTLGTGKGDKQFF.

The chain joins TRBV2 to TRBJ2-4; TRBD2 aligns across 16 bases. V was pared by 11 bases and J by 0 bases, with 4 bases of the junction left unmatched. From germline, CDR1 is SNHLY and CDR2 FYNNEI. This CDR3 is built from 16 residues. The CDR3 protein is CAGGLAGGLAKNIQYF. The CDR3 DNA is TGTGCCGGGGGACTAGCGGGAGGGTTAGCCAAAAACATTCAGTACTTC.

V gene TRBV6-5 combines with J gene TRBJ2-3; 7 bases map to TRBD1. V shed 5 bases, J shed 5 bases, and the junction held 7 bases outside the gene matches. The CDR3 covers 14 residues. The V gene's germline CDR1 is MNHEY and CDR2 SVGAGI. CDR3 protein: CASSRGQTQDTQYF. As DNA, the CDR3 is TGTGCCAGCAGTCGGGGACAGACTCAAGATACGCAGTATTTT.

The genes are TRBV5-1 and TRBJ1-1, with TRBD1 matching 8 bases. Germline CDR1 reads SGHRS; CDR2 reads YFSETQ. This CDR3 is 15 amino acids long. Germline trimming cut 9 bases from V and 1 base from J; bases unmatched to any gene: 11. Here the CDR3 DNA reads TGCGCCACTAAACTTGGCGGACAGGGGAACACTGAAGCTTTCTTT. The encoded protein is CATKLGGQGNTEAFF.

V gene TRBV6-5 combines with J gene TRBJ1-2; the D gene is possibly TRBD1 (5 bases). Per the germline V gene, CDR1 is MNHEY and CDR2 is SVGAGI. Trimming cost V 6 bases and J 7 bases, with 18 bases left between them. The CDR3 extends over 14 amino acids. The chain's CDR3 is CASRPRRGGGGYTF. CDR3 DNA: TGTGCCAGCAGGCCGCGGCGGGGGGGTGGTGGCTACACCTTC.

The chain has TRBV18 and TRBJ2-1, with TRBD1 identical over 7 bases. Germline CDR1 and CDR2: KGHSH and LQKENI. Trimming removed 6 bases from V and 5 bases from J; junction bases left unmatched: 4. The CDR3 is 13 residues long. CDR3 region: CASSDRRNNEQFF. CDR3 in DNA: TGTGCCAGCTCGGACAGGAGAAACAATGAGCAGTTCTTC.

This clone has only a few counts. The chain is built from TRBV5-8 and TRBJ1-1, with TRBD1 as a possible D gene (5 bases). The V end was cut by 0 bases, the J end by 1 base, with 7 bases between. Germline CDR1 and CDR2: SGHTS and YDEGEE. This CDR3 has 14 amino acids. CDR3 region: CASSLAGGNTEAFF. As DNA, the CDR3 is TGTGCCAGCAGCTTGGCCGGGGGGAACACTGAAGCTTTCTTT.

The CDR3 is CSVEGTSGPNTGELFF. The CDR3 DNA is TGCAGCGTTGAGGGGACTAGCGGGCCGAACACCGGGGAGCTGTTTTTT. The genes are TRBV29-1 and TRBJ2-2; 12 bases agree with TRBD2. The J segment lost 0 bases and the V segment lost 3 bases, leaving 2 bases of the junction unmatched. CDR3 length: 16 amino acids. From germline, CDR1 is SQVTM and CDR2 ANQGSEA.

The rearrangement joins TRBV30 to TRBJ1-4; D is unclear. CDR1 is GTSNPN, CDR2 SVGIG, per germline (reference sequence). This CDR3 comprises 13 residues. Between the trimmed V and J ends, which lost 2 bases and 4 bases, there was a span of 8 bases. The CDR3 region has the DNA TGTGCCTGGAGTCCAGCGCTTAATGAAAAACTGTTTTTT. It specifies CAWSPALNEKLFF.

The chain carries TRBV20-1 and TRBJ1-2, with D hard to call. The CDR3 is made up of 11 amino acids. The V and J ends lost 3 bases and 8 bases respectively, with 10 bases between them. Germline lookup yields CDR1 DFQATT and CDR2 SNEGSKA (reference sequence). The DNA for the CDR3 is TGCAGTGCTAGTAACGGTCGGGGCTACACCTTC. It encodes CSASNGRGYTF.